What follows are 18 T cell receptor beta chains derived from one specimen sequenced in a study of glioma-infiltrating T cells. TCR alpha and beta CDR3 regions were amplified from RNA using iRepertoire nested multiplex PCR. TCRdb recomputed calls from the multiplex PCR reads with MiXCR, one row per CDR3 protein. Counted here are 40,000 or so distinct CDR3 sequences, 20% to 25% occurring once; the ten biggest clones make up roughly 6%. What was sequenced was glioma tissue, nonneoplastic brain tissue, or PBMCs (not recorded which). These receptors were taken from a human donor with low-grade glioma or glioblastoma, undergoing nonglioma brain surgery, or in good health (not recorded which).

Here the CDR3 DNA reads TGTGCCAGCAGTGGACAGGGACACGGCTACACCTTC. The encoded protein is CASSGQGHGYTF. This sequence joins TRBV2 and TRBJ1-2; TRBD1 aligns across 7 bases. The trim removed 4 bases at V and 8 bases at J, leaving 4 bases unmatched. Germline assignment: CDR1 SNHLY and CDR2 FYNNEI. The CDR3 contains 12 residues.

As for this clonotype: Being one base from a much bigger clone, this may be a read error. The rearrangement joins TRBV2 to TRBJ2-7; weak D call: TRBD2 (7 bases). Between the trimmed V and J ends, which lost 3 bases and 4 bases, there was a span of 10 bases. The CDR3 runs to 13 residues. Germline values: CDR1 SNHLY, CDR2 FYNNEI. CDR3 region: CASSDGGQYEQYF. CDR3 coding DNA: TGTGCCAGCAGTGACGGGGGGCAGTACGAGCAGTACTTC.

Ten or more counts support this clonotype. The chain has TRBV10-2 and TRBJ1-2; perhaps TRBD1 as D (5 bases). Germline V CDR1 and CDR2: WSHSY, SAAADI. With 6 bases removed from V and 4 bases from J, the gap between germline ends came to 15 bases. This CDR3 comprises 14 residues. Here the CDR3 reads CASSPGSSGYGYTF. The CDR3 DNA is TGCGCCAGCAGCCCAGGGAGCAGTGGCTATGGCTACACCTTC.

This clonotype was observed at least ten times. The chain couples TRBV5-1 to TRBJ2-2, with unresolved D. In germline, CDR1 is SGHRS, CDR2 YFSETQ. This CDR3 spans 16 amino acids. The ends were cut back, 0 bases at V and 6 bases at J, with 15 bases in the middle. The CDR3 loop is CASSLEVRLNAGELFF. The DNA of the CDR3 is TGCGCCAGCAGCTTGGAAGTACGACTCAACGCCGGGGAGCTGTTTTTT.

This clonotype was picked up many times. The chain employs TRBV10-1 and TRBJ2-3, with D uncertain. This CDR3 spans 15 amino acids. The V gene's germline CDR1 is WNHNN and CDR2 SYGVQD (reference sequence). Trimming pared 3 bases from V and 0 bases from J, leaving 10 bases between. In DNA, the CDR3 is TGCGCCAGCAGTGAAAGCCCGCTTAGCACAGATACGCAGTATTTT. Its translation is CASSESPLSTDTQYF.

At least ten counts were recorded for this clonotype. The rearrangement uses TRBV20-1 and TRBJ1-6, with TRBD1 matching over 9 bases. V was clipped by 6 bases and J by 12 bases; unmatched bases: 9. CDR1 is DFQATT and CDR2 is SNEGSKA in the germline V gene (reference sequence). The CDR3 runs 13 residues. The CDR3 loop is CSAPAGQGLPLHF. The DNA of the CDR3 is TGCAGTGCGCCAGCTGGACAGGGGCTACCCCTCCACTTT.

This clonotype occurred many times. CDR3 in DNA: TGTGCCAGCAGCCCCGCGGACAGGGTGGGGGACATTCAGTACTTC. It is translated as CASSPADRVGDIQYF. V and J are TRBV12-3 or TRBV12-4 and TRBJ2-4; 8 nucleotides align to TRBD1. CDR3 size: 15 residues. V lost 6 bases to trimming and J lost 8 bases; unmatched junction nucleotides: 12.

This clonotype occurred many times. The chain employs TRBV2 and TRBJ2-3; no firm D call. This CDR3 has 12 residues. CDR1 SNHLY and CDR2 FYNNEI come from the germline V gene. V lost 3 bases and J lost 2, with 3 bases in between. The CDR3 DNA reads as TGTGCCAGCAGTGATAACACAGATACGCAGTATTTT. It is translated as CASSDNTDTQYF. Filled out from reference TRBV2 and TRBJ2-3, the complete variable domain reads EPEVTQTPSHQVTQMGQEVILRCVPISNHLYFYWYRQILGQKVEFLVSFYNNEISEKSEIFDDQFSVERPDGSNFTLKIRSTKLEDSAMYFCASSDNTDTQYFGPGTRLTVL.

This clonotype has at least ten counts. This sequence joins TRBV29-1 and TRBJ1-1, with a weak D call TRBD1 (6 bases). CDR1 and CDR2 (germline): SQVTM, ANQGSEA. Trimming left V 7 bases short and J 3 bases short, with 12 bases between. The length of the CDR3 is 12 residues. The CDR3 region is CSANRVDTEAFF. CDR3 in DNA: TGCAGCGCTAACAGGGTAGACACTGAAGCTTTCTTT.

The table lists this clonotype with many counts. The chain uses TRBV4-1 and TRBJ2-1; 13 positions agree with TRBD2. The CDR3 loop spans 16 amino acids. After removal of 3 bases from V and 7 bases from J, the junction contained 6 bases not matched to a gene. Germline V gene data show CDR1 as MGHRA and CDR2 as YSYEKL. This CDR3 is CASSQALAGGRNEQFF. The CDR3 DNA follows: TGCGCCAGCAGCCAGGCACTAGCGGGGGGGCGAAATGAGCAGTTCTTC.

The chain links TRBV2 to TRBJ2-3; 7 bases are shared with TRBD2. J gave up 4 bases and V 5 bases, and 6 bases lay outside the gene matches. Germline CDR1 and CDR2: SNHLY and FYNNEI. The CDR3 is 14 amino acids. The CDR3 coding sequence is TGTGCCAGCAGTCCAGCGGGATTGGCAGATACGCAGTATTTT. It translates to CASSPAGLADTQYF.

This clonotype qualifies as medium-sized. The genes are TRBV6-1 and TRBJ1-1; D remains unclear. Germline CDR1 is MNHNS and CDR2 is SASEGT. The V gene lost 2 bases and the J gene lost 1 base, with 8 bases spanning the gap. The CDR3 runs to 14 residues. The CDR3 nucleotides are TGTGCCAGCAGTGAATGGACGGGGAACACTGAAGCTTTCTTT. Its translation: CASSEWTGNTEAFF.

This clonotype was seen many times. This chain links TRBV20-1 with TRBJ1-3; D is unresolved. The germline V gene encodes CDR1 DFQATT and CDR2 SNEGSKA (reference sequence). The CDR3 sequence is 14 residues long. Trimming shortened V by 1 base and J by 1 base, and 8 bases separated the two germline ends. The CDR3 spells CSARGGNSGNTIYF. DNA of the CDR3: TGCAGTGCTAGAGGGGGAAATTCTGGAAACACCATATATTTT.

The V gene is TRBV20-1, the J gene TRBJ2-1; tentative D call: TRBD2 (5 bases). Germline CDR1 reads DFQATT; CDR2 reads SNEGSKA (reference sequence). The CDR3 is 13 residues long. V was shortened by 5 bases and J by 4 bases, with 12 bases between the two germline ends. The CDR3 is CSADGRGYNEQFF. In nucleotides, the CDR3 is TGCAGTGCTGACGGACGGGGATACAATGAGCAGTTCTTC.

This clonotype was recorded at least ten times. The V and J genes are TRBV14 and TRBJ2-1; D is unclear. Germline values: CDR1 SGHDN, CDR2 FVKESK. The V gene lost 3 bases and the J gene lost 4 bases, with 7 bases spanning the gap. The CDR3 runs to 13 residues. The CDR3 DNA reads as TGTGCCAGCAGCCAGGTAATTTACAATGAGCAGTTCTTC. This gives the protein CASSQVIYNEQFF. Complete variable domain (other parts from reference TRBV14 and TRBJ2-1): EAGVTQFPSHSVIEKGQTVTLRCDPISGHDNLYWYRRVMGKEIKFLLHFVKESKQDESGMPNNRFLAERTGGTYSTLKVQPAELEDSGVYFCASSQVIYNEQFFGPGTRLTVL.

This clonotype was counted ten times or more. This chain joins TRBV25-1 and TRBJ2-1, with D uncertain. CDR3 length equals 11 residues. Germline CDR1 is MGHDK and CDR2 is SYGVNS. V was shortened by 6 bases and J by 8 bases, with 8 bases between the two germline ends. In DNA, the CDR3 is TGTGCCAGCAGCGAAGACTATGAGCAGTTCTTC. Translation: CASSEDYEQFF.

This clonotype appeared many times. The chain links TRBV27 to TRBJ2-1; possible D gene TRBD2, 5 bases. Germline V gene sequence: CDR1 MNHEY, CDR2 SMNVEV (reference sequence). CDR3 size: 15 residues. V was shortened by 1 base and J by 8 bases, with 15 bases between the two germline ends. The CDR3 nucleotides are TGTGCCAGCAGTTTATTGGTACGACTACACGATGAGCAGTTCTTC. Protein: CASSLLVRLHDEQFF.

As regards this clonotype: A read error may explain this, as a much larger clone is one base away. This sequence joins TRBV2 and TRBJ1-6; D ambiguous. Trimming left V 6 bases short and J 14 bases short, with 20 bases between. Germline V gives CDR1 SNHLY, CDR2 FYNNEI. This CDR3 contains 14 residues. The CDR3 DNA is TGTGCCAGCAGCCGAGTTCTGGACTTCTCATCCCTCCACTTT. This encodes CASSRVLDFSSLHF.